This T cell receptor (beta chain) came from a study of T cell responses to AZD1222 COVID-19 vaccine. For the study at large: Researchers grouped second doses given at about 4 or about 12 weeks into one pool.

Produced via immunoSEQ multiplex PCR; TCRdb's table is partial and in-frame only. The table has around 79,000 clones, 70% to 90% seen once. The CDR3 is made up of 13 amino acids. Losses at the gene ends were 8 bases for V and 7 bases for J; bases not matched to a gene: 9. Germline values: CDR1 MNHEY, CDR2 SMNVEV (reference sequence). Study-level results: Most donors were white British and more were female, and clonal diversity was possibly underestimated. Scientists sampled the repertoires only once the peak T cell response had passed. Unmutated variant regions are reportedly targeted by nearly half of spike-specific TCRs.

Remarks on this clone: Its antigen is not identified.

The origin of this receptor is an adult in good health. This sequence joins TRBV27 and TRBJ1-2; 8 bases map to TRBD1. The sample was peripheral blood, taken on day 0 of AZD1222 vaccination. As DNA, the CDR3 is TGTGCCAGCGGGTGGCAGGGGGCATTTGGCTACACCTTC. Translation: CASGWQGAFGYTF.